This is a list of T cell receptor beta chains from one sample in a study of Ad26.COV2.S vaccination and SARS-CoV-2 variants. Sequencing used immunoSEQ multiplex PCR; TCRdb keeps in-frame clones, though not all of them. The data contain roughly 510,000 clones, around 90% of them singletons. Material: peripheral blood, obtained in a trial of Ad26.COV2.S vaccine versus placebo. These receptors were collected from a person aged 18-65 years who received the Ad26.COV2.S COVID-19 vaccine or a placebo. The CDR3 runs from the conserved cysteine through the conserved F or W. A D gene is named only where the DNA matches it firmly. Size is stated for part of the rows, as once, few or many counts, or as a class when the clone is expanded.

CDR3 protein | CDR3 DNA | clone size | J gene | D gene | V gene
CASTPGTGGLTRYGYTF | TGTGCCAGTACCCCAGGGACAGGGGGCTTAACCCGCTATGGCTACACCTTC | - | TRBJ1-2 | TRBD1 | TRBV19
CASSPGNQETQYF | TGTGCCAGCAGTCCAGGGAACCAAGAGACCCAGTACTTC | - | TRBJ2-5 | - | TRBV5-6
CASSQVGLLMEQYF | TGTGCCAGCAGCCAAGTAGGACTCCTGATGGAGCAGTACTTC | - | TRBJ2-7 | - | TRBV3-1/TRBV3-2
CASSATGSSEKLFF | TGTGCCAGCAGCGCCACAGGTAGTAGTGAAAAACTGTTTTTT | - | TRBJ1-4 | - | TRBV9
CASSVEGGSGEQFF | TGTGCCAGCAGCGTAGAAGGCGGGAGTGGTGAGCAGTTCTTC | - | TRBJ2-1 | TRBD2 | TRBV9
CASSQVNGGLFYEQYF | TGCGCCAGCAGTCAAGTTAACGGGGGGCTTTTCTACGAGCAGTACTTC | - | TRBJ2-7 | - | TRBV23-1
CASSWNMAGELFF | TGTGCCAGCAGCTGGAACATGGCCGGGGAGCTGTTTTTT | - | TRBJ2-2 | - | TRBV5-6
CASSGDRGFYGYTF | TGTGCCAGCAGTGGGGACAGGGGCTTCTATGGCTACACCTTC | - | TRBJ1-2 | TRBD1 | TRBV2
CASTPGTYRELFF | TGTGCCAGCACGCCCGGGACGTACCGGGAGCTGTTTTTT | - | TRBJ2-2 | - | TRBV5-6
CASSEIDRLSEQYF | TGTGCCAGCAGTGAAATCGACAGGTTAAGCGAGCAGTACTTC | - | TRBJ2-7 | - | TRBV6-1
CASKQGFKANTEAFF | TGTGCCAGCAAACAGGGTTTCAAGGCGAACACTGAAGCTTTCTTT | - | TRBJ1-1 | - | TRBV7-8
CASSQPGPSGAFF | TGTGCCAGCAGCCAGCCCGGACCCTCCGGAGCTTTCTTT | - | TRBJ1-1 | - | TRBV3-1/TRBV3-2
CSVGQTTNEKLFF | TGCAGCGTTGGACAGACAACTAATGAAAAACTGTTTTTT | - | TRBJ1-4 | - | TRBV29-1
CASSQGTVGGYTF | TGTGCCAGCAGCCAAGGGACCGTGGGTGGCTACACCTTC | - | TRBJ1-2 | - | TRBV4-2
CASSIGPSQYGELFF | TGTGCCAGTAGTATTGGTCCCAGCCAGTACGGGGAGCTGTTTTTT | - | TRBJ2-2 | - | TRBV19
CASRRRDGEAFF | TGTGCCAGCAGGCGGAGGGACGGTGAAGCTTTCTTT | - | TRBJ1-1 | - | TRBV6-5
CASSNGLASNEQFF | TGTGCCAGCAGCAACGGACTAGCCTCCAATGAGCAGTTCTTC | - | TRBJ2-1 | TRBD2 | TRBV11-3
CASSVGGGTTEAFF | TGTGCCAGCAGCGTTGGGGGTGGAACGACTGAAGCTTTCTTT | - | TRBJ1-1 | - | TRBV9
CASSKNCGEDQPQHF | TGTGCCAGCAGCAAGAACTGCGGGGAAGATCAGCCCCAGCATTTT | - | TRBJ1-5 | - | TRBV21-1
CASYHGGRGHTGELFF | TGTGCCAGTTACCACGGGGGCAGGGGGCACACCGGGGAGCTGTTTTTT | - | TRBJ2-2 | TRBD1 | TRBV28
CASSYSGAHTEAFF | TGTGCCAGCAGTTACTCAGGGGCGCACACTGAAGCTTTCTTT | - | TRBJ1-1 | - | TRBV6-5
CASSQVVQGRLGNQPQHF | TGCGCCAGCAGCCAAGTGGTCCAGGGAAGGCTTGGCAATCAGCCCCAGCATTTT | - | TRBJ1-5 | - | TRBV4-3
CASSRGIMNTEAFF | TGTGCCAGCAGTCGAGGAATTATGAACACTGAAGCTTTCTTT | few | TRBJ1-1 | - | TRBV6-6
CASSVGAGGYNEQFF | TGTGCCAGCAGCGTGGGAGCTGGAGGCTACAATGAGCAGTTCTTC | - | TRBJ2-1 | - | TRBV9
CATRGWPDPDTQYF | TGTGCCACCAGGGGTTGGCCCGACCCAGATACGCAGTATTTT | - | TRBJ2-3 | - | TRBV15
CASSIGGRARTGELFF | TGTGCCAGTAGTATAGGAGGGAGGGCCCGCACCGGGGAGCTGTTTTTT | - | TRBJ2-2 | TRBD2 | TRBV19
CASSPNHQETQYF | TGTGCCAGCAGCCCGAATCACCAAGAGACCCAGTACTTC | - | TRBJ2-5 | - | TRBV11-3
CASSVEGLGNEQFF | TGTGCCAGCAGCGTGGAGGGCTTGGGCAATGAGCAGTTCTTC | - | TRBJ2-1 | - | TRBV9
CASSGGGLSYEQYF | TGTGCCAGCAGCGGGGGGGGACTAAGCTACGAGCAGTACTTC | few | TRBJ2-7 | TRBD2 | TRBV28
CASSNSGGTYNEQFF | TGTGCCAGTAGCAACTCAGGGGGCACGTACAATGAGCAGTTCTTC | - | TRBJ2-1 | TRBD1 | TRBV19
CASSLVGSGIYVNEQFF | TGTGCCAGCAGCTTAGTGGGTAGCGGGATTTATGTAAATGAGCAGTTCTTC | - | TRBJ2-1 | TRBD2 | TRBV7-9
CAWSWSTRGETQYF | TGTGCCTGGAGTTGGAGTACGAGAGGGGAGACCCAGTACTTC | - | TRBJ2-5 | - | TRBV30
CASSLQLAWVDIQYF | TGTGCCAGCAGCCTGCAACTAGCGTGGGTAGACATTCAGTACTTC | - | TRBJ2-4 | TRBD2 | TRBV4-2